This TCR beta chain derives from a study of long-term antiretroviral therapy in people with HIV. Germline values: CDR1 MDHEN, CDR2 SYDVKM. V shed 4 bases, J shed 7 bases, and the junction held 5 bases outside the gene matches. The CDR3 spans 15 residues. Samples were assayed with immunoSEQ v3.0 at survey level. Clones were read by immunoSEQ multiplex PCR, and TCRdb kept only the in-frame ones, dropping some. The repertoire holds some 25,000 clones, with approximately 82% as singletons. Specimen: unsorted PBMCs, collected 3 years after starting antiretroviral therapy. The chain is built from TRBV28 and TRBJ2-7; TRBD2 matches at 15 bases. The sequence was collected from a man aged 18 to 35 with HIV. This CDR3 is CASSSGLAGGREQYV. CDR3 nucleotide sequence: TGTGCCAGCAGTTCGGGACTAGCGGGGGGAAGGGAGCAGTACGTC.